This entry lists 15 T cell receptor beta chains sequenced from one sample in a study of blood T cell repertoires in COVID-19. TCRdb keeps only in-frame clones here, not all; method: immunoSEQ multiplex PCR. In the table there are some 510,000 clones, roughly 90% of which are singletons. Material: PBMCs or T cells enriched from blood (not recorded which). The receptors originated from a woman aged 40 to 50 who had recovered from COVID-19.

The V gene is TRBV7-2, the J gene TRBJ2-1; 7 positions agree with TRBD2. V shed 3 bases and J 6 bases; nucleotides not matched to a gene: 8. CDR3 length: 15 residues. The germline V gene has CDR1 SGHTA and CDR2 FQGNSA. CDR3 amino acids: CASSFIRERGNEQFF. Here the CDR3 DNA reads TGTGCCAGCAGCTTTATTAGGGAGCGGGGCAATGAGCAGTTCTTC.

The rearrangement joins TRBV14 to TRBJ2-7; D call uncertain. The V gene's germline CDR1 is SGHDN and CDR2 FVKESK. V lost 3 bases to trimming and J lost 4 bases, with 10 bases between them. This CDR3 is built from 13 residues. The CDR3 protein is CASSHASTYEQYF. The CDR3 coding sequence is TGTGCCAGCAGCCATGCTAGTACATACGAGCAGTACTTC. Full variable domain (missing parts from reference TRBV14 and TRBJ2-7): EAGVTQFPSHSVIEKGQTVTLRCDPISGHDNLYWYRRVMGKEIKFLLHFVKESKQDESGMPNNRFLAERTGGTYSTLKVQPAELEDSGVYFCASSHASTYEQYFGPGTRLTVT.

The genes are TRBV24-1 and TRBJ1-2, with 7 bases fitting TRBD1. Germline lookup yields CDR1 KGHDR and CDR2 SFDVKD. The CDR3 totals 15 residues. V dropped 5 bases and J dropped 7; count of bases not matched to a gene: 12. The CDR3 DNA follows: TGTGCCACCAGTGCCTCGAGGGGGCGCATTGGTGGCTACACCTTC. Protein sequence: CATSASRGRIGGYTF.

Ten or more counts support this clone. The chain recombines TRBV3-1 (or the pseudogene TRBV3-2) with TRBJ2-7; maybe TRBD1 (6 bases). Germline V gives CDR1 LGHDT, CDR2 YNNKEL (reference sequence). The CDR3 contains 17 residues. V lost 3 bases and J 6 bases, leaving 24 bases between the germline ends. Written as DNA, the CDR3 is TGTGCCAGCAGCCATACTAGAAACAGGGTTTCTGGGTCCGAGCAGTACTTC. As protein: CASSHTRNRVSGSEQYF.

V and J are TRBV27 and TRBJ2-4; D might be TRBD1 (6 bases). The germline V gene encodes CDR1 MNHEY and CDR2 SMNVEV (reference sequence). The V end was cut by 5 bases, the J end by 1 base, with 15 bases between. The CDR3 loop spans 16 amino acids. The CDR3 sequence is CASSPYRDGAKNIQYF. CDR3 DNA: TGTGCCAGCAGTCCATACAGGGACGGGGCCAAAAACATTCAGTACTTC.

V and J are TRBV6-1 and TRBJ1-6; D is possibly TRBD1 (6 bases). This CDR3 is built from 15 residues. V was clipped by 3 bases and J by 4 bases, with 10 bases between them. CDR1 is MNHNS and CDR2 is SASEGT in the germline V gene. CDR3 nucleotide sequence: TGTGCCAGCAGTGAGGGAGGGACATATAATTCACCCCTCCACTTT. It codes for CASSEGGTYNSPLHF.

The V and J genes are TRBV4-1 and TRBJ2-3, with TRBD2 as a possible D gene (5 bases). This CDR3 contains 16 residues. The V gene's germline CDR1 is MGHRA and CDR2 YSYEKL. V shed 0 bases and J shed 0 bases, with 10 bases lying between them. CDR3 loop: CASSQDWGASTDTQYF. CDR3 in DNA: TGCGCCAGCAGCCAAGATTGGGGAGCTAGCACAGATACGCAGTATTTT.

This clone was seen a few times. CDR3 sequence: CASSQRDNGYGYTF. The CDR3 nucleotides are TGTGCCAGCAGCCAAAGGGACAATGGATATGGCTACACCTTC. V is TRBV3-1 (or the pseudogene TRBV3-2) and J is TRBJ1-2; D is possibly TRBD1 (6 bases). The V end was cut by 2 bases, the J end by 5 bases, with 12 bases between. Germline V lookup: CDR1 LGHDT, CDR2 YNNKEL (reference sequence). The CDR3 is made up of 14 amino acids.

J is TRBJ2-1 and V is TRBV13, with D possibly TRBD1 on 5 matching bases. Germline V gives CDR1 PRHDT, CDR2 FYEKMQ (reference sequence). Between the trimmed V and J ends, which lost 1 base and 10 bases, there was a span of 8 bases. This CDR3 contains 12 residues. CDR3 protein: CASSLEQEEQFF. The DNA of the CDR3 is TGTGCCAGCAGCTTAGAACAGGAAGAGCAGTTCTTC.

The chain uses TRBV19 and TRBJ1-1; TRBD1 might be the D (6 bases). Trimming left V 4 bases short and J 0 bases short, with 12 bases between. Germline V gene data show CDR1 as LNHDA and CDR2 as SQIVND (reference sequence). The CDR3 has 15 residues. CDR3 residues: CASSSLGQMNTEAFF. The CDR3 nucleotides are TGTGCCAGTAGTAGCCTGGGACAAATGAACACTGAAGCTTTCTTT.

This chain links TRBV18 with TRBJ2-7; D not certain. V lost 3 bases to trimming and J lost 0 bases, with 12 bases between them. CDR1 KGHSH and CDR2 LQKENI come from the germline V gene. CDR3 length: 15 amino acids. CDR3 coding DNA: TGTGCCAGCTCACCTTCAGGATCCAGCTCCTACGAGCAGTACTTC. Translation: CASSPSGSSSYEQYF.

This chain's CDR3 is CASRTGTGNTIYF. The CDR3, as DNA: TGTGCCAGCAGGACAGGGACTGGAAACACCATATATTTT. This chain uses TRBV12-3 or TRBV12-4 with TRBJ1-3, with 7 bases that match TRBD1. The CDR3 runs 13 residues. The V gene end was trimmed by 6 bases and the J gene end by 2 bases; junction bases not matched to a gene: 1.

This rearrangement joins TRBV4-3 to TRBJ2-1, with a possible D match to TRBD2 (5 bases). With 0 bases removed from V and 6 bases from J, the gap between germline ends came to 12 bases. CDR1 LGHNA and CDR2 YSLEER come from the germline V gene. The length of the CDR3 is 15 residues. CDR3 in amino acids: CASSQEVLAANEQFF. The CDR3 DNA reads TGCGCCAGCAGCCAAGAGGTGCTAGCTGCCAATGAGCAGTTCTTC.

The chain carries TRBV14 and TRBJ2-1, with TRBD2 matching 8 bases. The CDR3 spans 15 residues. Germline CDR1 reads SGHDN; CDR2 reads FVKESK. The ends lost 7 bases at V and 1 base at J; junction bases unmatched: 6. CDR3 sequence: CASNPAGVSYNEQFF. As DNA, the CDR3 is TGTGCCAGCAACCCAGCGGGAGTTTCCTACAATGAGCAGTTCTTC.

Only one count was recorded for this clone. This chain links TRBV6-1 with TRBJ2-7, with 9 bases matching TRBD1. Germline V lookup: CDR1 MNHNS, CDR2 SASEGT. Trimming at V came to 2 bases and at J to 4 bases, leaving 6 bases not matched to a gene. The CDR3 sequence is 15 residues long. CDR3 bases: TGTGCCAGCAGTGAAAGGACAGGGGTGCCATACGAGCAGTACTTC. Translation gives CASSERTGVPYEQYF.